These 4 T cell receptor beta chains share one sample of origin, sequenced in a study of blood T cell repertoires in COVID-19. Clones were read by immunoSEQ multiplex PCR, and TCRdb kept only the in-frame ones, dropping some. The data show under 250,000 clones, with roughly 87% seen just once and 9.5% to 14% held by the top ten. Sequenced material: PBMCs or T cells enriched from blood (not recorded which). All receptors derive from a man younger than 45 who had recovered from COVID-19.

The chain combines TRBV11-3 with TRBJ2-1; D gene ambiguous. This CDR3 region has 13 residues. V lost 1 base and J 2 bases, leaving 3 bases between the germline ends. The germline gives CDR1 SGHNT, CDR2 YENEEA. The chain's CDR3 is CASSLGPYNEQFF. CDR3 nucleotide sequence: TGTGCCAGCAGCTTAGGGCCCTACAATGAGCAGTTCTTC.

The CDR3 sequence is CASSMGTSGTRPETQYF. The CDR3 DNA follows: TGTGCCAGTAGTATGGGTACTAGCGGGACCCGACCAGAGACCCAGTACTTC. This chain uses TRBV19 with TRBJ2-5, with 10 bases identical to TRBD2. Germline V lookup: CDR1 LNHDA, CDR2 SQIVND (reference sequence). With V trimmed by 3 bases and J by 4 bases, 11 bases remained unmatched. This CDR3 spans 17 amino acids.

This clone was seen a single time. V and J are TRBV18 and TRBJ2-1, with 7 bases that match TRBD2. Germline V gives CDR1 KGHSH, CDR2 LQKENI. The length of the CDR3 is 15 residues. The ends lost 2 bases at V and 1 base at J; junction bases unmatched: 2. CDR3: CASSPGGGSYNEQFF. The CDR3 bases are TGTGCCAGCTCACCAGGGGGGGGATCCTACAATGAGCAGTTCTTC. The full variable domain, in which reference TRBV18 and TRBJ2-1 provide the parts outside the CDR3, is NAGVMQNPRHLVRRRGQEARLRCSPMKGHSHVYWYRQLPEEGLKFMVYLQKENIIDESGMPKERFSAEFPKEGPSILRIQQVVRGDSAAYFCASSPGGGSYNEQFFGPGTRLTVL.

The genes are TRBV2 and TRBJ1-2; 7 bases fit TRBD1. The CDR3 extends over 13 amino acids. Germline V gene data show CDR1 as SNHLY and CDR2 as FYNNEI. V gave up 8 bases and J gave up 3 bases; unmatched junction bases: 6. This CDR3 is CASYRQGHYGYTF. In DNA, the CDR3 is TGTGCCAGCTACCGACAGGGCCACTATGGCTACACCTTC.